This TCR beta chain was found in a study of identical twins. This clonotype was picked up many times. Its antigen is not known. V was pared by 6 bases and J by 0 bases, with 15 bases between. The CDR3 totals 16 residues. Germline CDR1 MNHNY, CDR2 SVGAGI (reference sequence). With template switching, a universal primer site was added, and the cDNA carried unique molecular identifiers. TCRdb itself ran the 5' RACE reads through MiXCR, one entry per CDR3 protein. The sample holds about 340,000 distinct CDR3 sequences, approximately 8.7% seen once. Whole-study findings and limits: Within monozygotic twins, out-of-frame TCR alpha sharing was underestimated by the models. Weaker excess twin sharing was seen among beta out-of-frame sequences.

Sequencing was done on a sample of naive T cells sorted from blood. This receptor was obtained from a woman aged 45-60 years in good health. This rearrangement joins TRBV6-6 to TRBJ2-4, with D possibly being TRBD1 or TRBD2 (5 bases each). DNA of the CDR3: TGTGCCAGCAGGCCAGGGAGTTTTAAAGCCAAAAACATTCAGTACTTC. Its protein is CASRPGSFKAKNIQYF.